The entry below gives a single TCR beta chain sequence along with its context. The antigen remains undetermined. At one end, the junction sequence differs from germline, possibly due to a read error. The sample comes from a study of tumor and adjacent non-tumor tissue in lung cancer. Whole-study context: Histology: about 13 adenocarcinoma, a couple of squamous cell carcinoma, 1 small cell lung cancer. The patients, 10 or so men and 5 women, were roughly 30 to 76 with stage I to III disease.

The CDR3 sequence is 16 residues long. In germline, CDR1 is MDHEN, CDR2 SYDVKM. The template was RNA from unsorted bulk tissue. Findings of the study overall: Significantly higher TCR diversity was found in tumor than normal lung. Tumor TCR diversity, when higher, was linked to shorter survival.

A modified ARM-PCR protocol with three rounds of nested PCR amplified TCRbeta. TCRdb re-called the multiplex PCR reads through MiXCR, storing one row per CDR3 protein. Of fewer than 120,000 distinct CDR3 sequences in the sample, approximately 87% were seen once. This sequence originates from a man between 65 and 80 years old with non-small cell lung cancer. Material: lung tumor tissue. J is TRBJ2-3 and V is TRBV28; 10 bases are shared with TRBD1. CDR3 DNA sequence: TGTGCCAGCAGTTCGTGGGACAGGGGTAGTACAGATACGCATTATTTT. It encodes CASSSWDRGSTDTHYF.